The 11 T cell receptor beta chains presented below share a single source sample, sequenced in a study of T cells in localized non-small cell lung cancer (dated by TCRdb to about 2020). Library preparation employed the immunoSEQ multiplex PCR assay. Drawn from immuneACCESS, this table holds only the in-frame rearrangements with V and J called that TCRdb kept. Clones are partly lost; checked studies trace under half to an unresolved V gene and leave the rest unexplained. This sample comprises some 130,000 clones, around 89% of them detected only once. The top ten constitute approximately 1.5% of the sample. Sequences were derived from peripheral blood, sampled before any cancer treatment. These receptors came from a female donor older than 55 with stage I lung adenocarcinoma.

There are a few counts of this clone. This chain uses TRBV5-1 with TRBJ1-1, with D possibly matching TRBD1 (6 bases). The CDR3 covers 14 residues. The ends were cut back, 2 bases at V and 1 base at J, with 9 bases in the middle. The germline V gene has CDR1 SGHRS and CDR2 YFSETQ. CDR3 in amino acids: CASSLPGQNTEAFF. The CDR3 nucleotides read TGCGCCAGCAGCTTACCGGGACAGAACACTGAAGCTTTCTTT.

The chain carries TRBV9 and TRBJ2-5; no definite D call. Per germline, CDR1 SGDLS and CDR2 YYNGEE. Trimming stripped 8 bases from V and 6 bases from J, with 20 bases between. The length of the CDR3 is 14 residues. The CDR3 region is CARPLGGEIKTQYF. As DNA, the CDR3 is TGTGCCAGACCCCTCGGTGGGGAAATAAAGACCCAGTACTTC.

The V gene is TRBV7-2, the J gene TRBJ2-5; D is possibly TRBD1 or TRBD2 (7 bases each). CDR3 length: 17 residues. Germline-derived CDR1 and CDR2 are SGHTA and FQGNSA. Trimming stripped 1 base from V and 4 bases from J, with 19 bases between. CDR3 nucleotides: TGTGCCAGCAGCTTAGTTTACGACAGGGAGGGTGTAGAGACCCAGTACTTC. This translates into CASSLVYDREGVETQYF.

This clone was counted once. This CDR3 is also generated by other DNA sequences in the sample. The V gene is TRBV7-9, the J gene TRBJ1-2; 8 bases are a match to TRBD1. V lost 0 bases, J lost 14 bases, and 26 bases stayed unmatched. The CDR3 has 19 amino acids. Germline CDR1 is SEHNR and CDR2 is FQNEAQ (reference sequence). The CDR3: CASSLAAPNFVDRDSSSTF. The CDR3 DNA reads as TGTGCCAGCAGCTTAGCGGCCCCGAACTTCGTGGACAGGGATTCGTCCTCAACCTTC.

This clone was seen a single time. The chain recombines TRBV6-4 with TRBJ2-5; tentatively, D is TRBD2 (6 bases). Germline V CDR1 and CDR2: MRHNA, SNTAGT. The CDR3 has 13 residues. V was shortened by 10 bases and J by 5 bases, with 17 bases between the two germline ends. Written as DNA, the CDR3 is TGTGCCACACGGGGGACCACGGAGGAGACCCAGTACTTC. This sequence encodes CATRGTTEETQYF.

The chain combines TRBV9 with TRBJ1-4; a possible D gene is TRBD1 (5 bases). The CDR3 has 13 amino acids. Germline values: CDR1 SGDLS, CDR2 YYNGEE. The V end was cut by 7 bases, the J end by 10 bases, with 17 bases between. The CDR3 spells CASGPRADGKLFF. CDR3 bases: TGTGCCAGCGGACCCAGGGCCGACGGAAAACTGTTTTTT.

The chain carries TRBV11-3 and TRBJ1-5, with 8 bases that match TRBD1. After removal of 7 bases from V and 0 bases from J, the junction contained 14 bases not matched to a gene. The CDR3 totals 18 residues. From germline, CDR1 is SGHNT and CDR2 YENEEA. The DNA for the CDR3 is TGTGCCAGCAAACCTCCGGGACAGGCCCCCGATAGCAATCAGCCCCAGCATTTT. It is translated as CASKPPGQAPDSNQPQHF.

This clone was observed once. This rearrangement joins TRBV28 to TRBJ2-3, with 7 bases identical to TRBD2. CDR1 and CDR2 from the germline V gene are MDHEN and SYDVKM. Unmatched junction bases numbered 4, after V lost 5 bases and J lost 2 bases. The CDR3 consists of 14 residues. The CDR3 nucleotides are TGTGCCAGCAGTGGACTAGGGACCACAGATACGCAGTATTTT. This gives the protein CASSGLGTTDTQYF.

The rearrangement uses TRBV5-6 and TRBJ1-1; D is undetermined. Germline values: CDR1 SGHDT, CDR2 YYEEEE. Trimming removed 1 base from V and 4 bases from J, with 8 bases in between. CDR3 size: 13 residues. The CDR3, as DNA: TGTGCCAGCAGCTTGTCCCGGGGCACTGAAGCTTTCTTT. Amino acids: CASSLSRGTEAFF. Together with reference TRBV5-6 and TRBJ1-1, the CDR3 gives the full variable domain: DAGVTQSPTHLIKTRGQQVTLRCSPKSGHDTVSWYQQALGQGPQFIFQYYEEEERQRGNFPDRFSGHQFPNYSSELNVNALLLGDSALYLCASSLSRGTEAFFGQGTRLTVV.

The rearrangement joins TRBV19 to TRBJ2-1; no firm D call. Germline loops: CDR1 LNHDA, CDR2 SQIVND (reference sequence). Trimming shortened V by 7 bases and J by 6 bases, and 13 bases separated the two germline ends. The CDR3 sequence is 13 residues long. The CDR3 nucleotides are TGTGCCAGTACCTCCCCTAATTTCAATGAGCAGTTCTTC. Its translation is CASTSPNFNEQFF.

The V and J genes are TRBV4-1 and TRBJ2-1; 10 nucleotides align to TRBD2. Trimming took 4 bases from V and 6 from J; bases not matched to a gene: 12. The CDR3 has 17 residues. From germline, CDR1 is MGHRA and CDR2 YSYEKL. CDR3 DNA sequence: TGCGCCAGCAGCCCGTGGCCGGCGACTAGCGGGTTCAATGAGCAGTTCTTC. This translates into CASSPWPATSGFNEQFF.